This entry is about one T cell receptor (beta chain). The antigen remains undetermined. This sample was taken from a study of cytomegalovirus exposure and HLA in healthy donors. Study as a whole: Some 85 million unique TCRs, all from HLA-typed donors, were included in an early release of the data. Findings and caveats of the study: An analysis was carried out later, and it reportedly showed fewer N-insertions in an Asian-associated ancestry cluster than the approximately 700-donor mean. 87-base-pair reads could not separate some V segments, including TRBV6-2 and TRBV6-3. HLA alleles showed associations with about 15,000 TCR beta sequences in a later analysis, at a 0.05 false discovery rate.

The CDR3 covers 17 residues. V shed 4 bases and J shed 0 bases, with 14 bases lying between them. CDR1 SGHNT and CDR2 YYREEE come from the germline V gene (reference sequence). Vbeta (60) and Jbeta (13) primers were used in the PCR. Profiled with immunoSEQ multiplex PCR; TCRdb holds only in-frame clones, not every one. Here the sample spans 150,000 to 200,000 clones, around 88% being singletons. Sequencing was performed on PBMCs. The rearrangement links TRBV5-4 to TRBJ2-6; TRBD1 is a possible D gene (5 bases). The clonotype originates from a middle-aged man in good health and CMV-seropositive. The CDR3, as DNA: TGTGCCAGCAGCCCCCAGGGTAGGGACTCTGGGGCCAACGTCCTGACTTTC. Amino acid sequence: CASSPQGRDSGANVLTF.